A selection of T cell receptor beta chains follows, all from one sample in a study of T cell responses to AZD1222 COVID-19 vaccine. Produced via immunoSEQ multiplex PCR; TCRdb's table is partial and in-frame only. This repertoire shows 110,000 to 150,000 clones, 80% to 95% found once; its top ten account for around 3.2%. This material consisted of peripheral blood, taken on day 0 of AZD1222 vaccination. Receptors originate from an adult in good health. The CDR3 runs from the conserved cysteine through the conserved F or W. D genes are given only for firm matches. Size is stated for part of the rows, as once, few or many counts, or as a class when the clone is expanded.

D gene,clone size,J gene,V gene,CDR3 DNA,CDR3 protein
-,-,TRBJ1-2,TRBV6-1,TGTGCCAGCAGTGAAAACAGCTATGGCTACACCTTC,CASSENSYGYTF
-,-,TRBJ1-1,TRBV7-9,TGTGCCAGCAGCGACGGACAGACTGAAGCTTTCTTT,CASSDGQTEAFF
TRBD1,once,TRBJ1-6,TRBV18,TGTGCCAGCTCCGACAGGGATAATTCACCCCTCCACTTT,CASSDRDNSPLHF
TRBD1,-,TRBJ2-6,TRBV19,TGTGCCAGTACCCGGACAGGGGAACCCTCTGGGGCCAACGTCCTGACTTTC,CASTRTGEPSGANVLTF
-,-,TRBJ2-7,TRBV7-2,TGTGCCAGCAGTCTCTGGCGGGGAGACTACGAGCAGTACTTC,CASSLWRGDYEQYF
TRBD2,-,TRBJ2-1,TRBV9,TGTGCCAGCAGCGTAGCCGGCGGGGGGTACAATGAGCAGTTCTTC,CASSVAGGGYNEQFF
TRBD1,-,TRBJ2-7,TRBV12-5,TGTGCTAGTGGTGGGACAGGGACTTCCTACGAGCAGTACTTC,CASGGTGTSYEQYF
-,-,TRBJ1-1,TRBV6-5,TGTGCCAGCAGCCAAAAATTAATCACCGACACTGAAGCTTTCTTT,CASSQKLITDTEAFF
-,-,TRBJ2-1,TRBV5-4,TGTGCCAGCAGGGCGTACAATGAGCAGTTCTTC,CASRAYNEQFF
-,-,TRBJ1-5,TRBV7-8,TGTGCCAGCACCCCGGGCGAAGGCAATCAGCCCCAGCATTTT,CASTPGEGNQPQHF
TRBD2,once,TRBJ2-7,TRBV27,TGTGCCAGCAGTTTAAAAGGGGGGCTAGCGGGGACTTACGAGCAGTACTTC,CASSLKGGLAGTYEQYF
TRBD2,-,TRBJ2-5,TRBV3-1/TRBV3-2,TGTGCCAGCAGCCAAGATAGCGGGACTACCGGGTACTTC,CASSQDSGTTGYF
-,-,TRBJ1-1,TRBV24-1,TGTGCCACCAGCCGGGACACGAACACTGAAGCTTTCTTT,CATSRDTNTEAFF
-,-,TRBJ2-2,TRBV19,TGTGCCAGTATGCCAGCTTTGGTGAACACCGGGGAGCTGTTTTTT,CASMPALVNTGELFF
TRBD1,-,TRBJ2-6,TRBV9,TGTGCCAGCAGCGTAGGCTGGACAGGGCGTAGCTCTGGGGCCAACGTCCTGACTTTC,CASSVGWTGRSSGANVLTF
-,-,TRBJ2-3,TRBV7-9,TGTGCCAGCAGCTTCTTGAGAACTGGTCAAGATACGCAGTATTTT,CASSFLRTGQDTQYF
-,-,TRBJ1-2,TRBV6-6,TGTGCCAGCAGCCCCGCTGGGTACTATGGCTACACCTTC,CASSPAGYYGYTF
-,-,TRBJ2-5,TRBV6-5,TGTGCCAGCAGCCCGGGAGTTGGAGAGACCCAGTACTTC,CASSPGVGETQYF
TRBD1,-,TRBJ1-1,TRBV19,TGTGCCAGTACCGATGGGGGGACAGGGGTCTTCACTGAAGCTTTCTTT,CASTDGGTGVFTEAFF
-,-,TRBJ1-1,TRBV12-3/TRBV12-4,TGTGCCAGCAGTTTGGGAGTGAACACTGAAGCTTTCTTT,CASSLGVNTEAFF
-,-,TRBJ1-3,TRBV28,TGTGCCAGCAGTAGCCCGGACGGCGGCTCTGGAAACACCATATATTTT,CASSSPDGGSGNTIYF
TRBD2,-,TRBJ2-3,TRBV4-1,TGCGCCAGCAGCCAAGATCTTCGCCTAGCGGGGAGCACAGATACGCAGTATTTT,CASSQDLRLAGSTDTQYF
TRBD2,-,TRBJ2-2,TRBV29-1,TGCAGCGTTGAAGATATGGGGAGGGCCGGGGAGCTGTTTTTT,CSVEDMGRAGELFF